This note documents a single TCR beta chain sequence. This specimen comes from a study of T cells in localized non-small cell lung cancer. TCRdb's copy holds only in-frame clones and misses some; the assay was immunoSEQ multiplex PCR. The sample carries about 52,000 clones, around three quarters recorded once. This sequence was found in a woman aged 40 to 75 with stage II lung adenocarcinoma. The sequencing used PBMCs, collected before any cancer treatment.

The CDR3 region is CASSDKGQGEKLFF. The DNA of the CDR3 is TGTGCCAGCAGTGACAAGGGGCAGGGTGAAAAACTGTTTTTT. The rearrangement uses TRBV2 and TRBJ1-4, with a possible D match to TRBD1 (5 bases). The CDR3 extends over 14 amino acids. The V gene lost 3 bases and the J gene lost 7 bases, with 12 bases spanning the gap. Germline lookup yields CDR1 SNHLY and CDR2 FYNNEI.